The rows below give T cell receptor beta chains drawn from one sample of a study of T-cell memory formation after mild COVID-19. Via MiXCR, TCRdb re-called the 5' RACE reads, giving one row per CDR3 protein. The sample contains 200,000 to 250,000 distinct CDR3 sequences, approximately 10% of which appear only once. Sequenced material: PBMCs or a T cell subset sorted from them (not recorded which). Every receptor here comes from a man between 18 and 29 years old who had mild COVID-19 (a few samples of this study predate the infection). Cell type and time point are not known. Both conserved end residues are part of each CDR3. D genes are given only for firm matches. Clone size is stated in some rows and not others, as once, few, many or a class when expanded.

CDR3 protein: CASSLNSRSTGELFF
CDR3 DNA: TGTGCCAGCAGTTTAAACAGCCGGAGCACCGGGGAGCTGTTTTTT
clone size: many
D gene: NA
J gene: TRBJ2-2
V gene: TRBV12-3/TRBV12-4

CDR3 protein: CASRDPGRGMEQYF
CDR3 DNA: TGTGCCAGCAGGGACCCAGGCAGGGGCATGGAGCAGTACTTC
clone size: NA
D gene: NA
J gene: TRBJ2-7
V gene: TRBV2

CDR3 protein: CSASQRGVSYEQYF
CDR3 DNA: TGCAGTGCTAGTCAGCGGGGGGTCTCCTACGAGCAGTACTTC
clone size: NA
D gene: TRBD2
J gene: TRBJ2-7
V gene: TRBV20-1

CDR3 protein: CASSLAGGGYTF
CDR3 DNA: TGTGCCAGCAGCTTAGCCGGGGGAGGCTACACCTTC
clone size: few
D gene: NA
J gene: TRBJ1-2
V gene: TRBV11-2

CDR3 protein: CASSSSPGGDTQYF
CDR3 DNA: TGCGCCAGCAGCAGCTCCCCGGGGGGGGATACGCAGTATTTT
clone size: NA
D gene: TRBD2
J gene: TRBJ2-3
V gene: TRBV5-1

CDR3 protein: CATKSEYEQFF
CDR3 DNA: TGTGCCACCAAGAGCGAATATGAGCAGTTCTTC
clone size: many
D gene: NA
J gene: TRBJ2-1
V gene: TRBV18

CDR3 protein: CASSAALAGGKETQYF
CDR3 DNA: TGTGCCAGCAGCGCCGCTTTAGCGGGGGGGAAAGAGACCCAGTACTTC
clone size: many
D gene: TRBD2
J gene: TRBJ2-5
V gene: TRBV3-1

CDR3 protein: CASSQRGVYGYTF
CDR3 DNA: TGTGCCAGCAGCCAACGAGGGGTCTATGGCTACACCTTC
clone size: NA
D gene: NA
J gene: TRBJ1-2
V gene: TRBV3-1

CDR3 protein: CASSFGEGWNTGELFF
CDR3 DNA: TGTGCCAGCAGCTTCGGAGAGGGATGGAACACCGGGGAGCTGTTTTTT
clone size: many
D gene: NA
J gene: TRBJ2-2
V gene: TRBV5-6

CDR3 protein: CASSLVGGVDRVEQFF
CDR3 DNA: TGTGCCAGCAGCTTAGTTGGGGGGGTAGACAGGGTCGAGCAGTTCTTC
clone size: NA
D gene: NA
J gene: TRBJ2-1
V gene: TRBV11-2

CDR3 protein: CAISVEGSYGYTF
CDR3 DNA: TGTGCCATCAGTGTTGAGGGAAGCTATGGCTACACCTTC
clone size: many
D gene: NA
J gene: TRBJ1-2
V gene: TRBV10-3

CDR3 protein: CASSRTPGQGKYEQYF
CDR3 DNA: TGTGCCAGCAGCCGGACCCCGGGACAGGGGAAATACGAGCAGTACTTC
clone size: few
D gene: TRBD1
J gene: TRBJ2-7
V gene: TRBV7-9

CDR3 protein: CASSELEDTQYF
CDR3 DNA: TGTGCCAGCAGTGAACTGGAAGATACGCAGTATTTT
clone size: many
D gene: NA
J gene: TRBJ2-3
V gene: TRBV2

CDR3 protein: CASSLIGTDTQYF
CDR3 DNA: TGTGCCAGCAGTTTAATTGGCACAGATACGCAGTATTTT
clone size: many
D gene: NA
J gene: TRBJ2-3
V gene: TRBV28

CDR3 protein: CASSQGSSWNTGELFF
CDR3 DNA: TGTGCCAGCAGCCAAGGCAGTAGCTGGAACACCGGGGAGCTGTTTTTT
clone size: few
D gene: NA
J gene: TRBJ2-2
V gene: TRBV14

CDR3 protein: CASSGPGPTNTGELFF
CDR3 DNA: TGTGCCAGCAGCGGCCCGGGACCCACGAACACCGGGGAGCTGTTTTTT
clone size: few
D gene: NA
J gene: TRBJ2-2
V gene: TRBV6-5

CDR3 protein: CASSLSWGPGNTIYF
CDR3 DNA: TGTGCCAGCAGCTTATCGTGGGGGCCTGGAAACACCATATATTTT
clone size: few
D gene: NA
J gene: TRBJ1-3
V gene: TRBV7-2

CDR3 protein: CSVSGGSTDTQYF
CDR3 DNA: TGCAGCGTTAGCGGCGGTAGTACAGATACGCAGTATTTT
clone size: few
D gene: NA
J gene: TRBJ2-3
V gene: TRBV20-1

CDR3 protein: CASSAGGGFTEAFF
CDR3 DNA: TGTGCCAGCAGTGCGGGAGGGGGCTTCACTGAAGCTTTCTTT
clone size: NA
D gene: TRBD1
J gene: TRBJ1-1
V gene: TRBV6-4

CDR3 protein: CASSQGPTLRGTGELFF
CDR3 DNA: TGCGCCAGCAGCCAAGGACCGACGCTGAGGGGCACCGGGGAGCTGTTTTTT
clone size: NA
D gene: NA
J gene: TRBJ2-2
V gene: TRBV4-3

CDR3 protein: CSVDTGQGKDGYTF
CDR3 DNA: TGCAGCGTTGACACGGGACAGGGTAAGGATGGCTACACCTTC
clone size: NA
D gene: TRBD1
J gene: TRBJ1-2
V gene: TRBV29-1

CDR3 protein: CASSVGRGPETQYF
CDR3 DNA: TGTGCCAGCAGCGTTGGTAGGGGGCCAGAGACCCAGTACTTC
clone size: many
D gene: TRBD1
J gene: TRBJ2-5
V gene: TRBV9

CDR3 protein: CASSLRSGGATDTQYF
CDR3 DNA: TGTGCCAGCAGCTTAAGGAGCGGGGGGGCCACAGATACGCAGTATTTT
clone size: few
D gene: TRBD2
J gene: TRBJ2-3
V gene: TRBV11-2

CDR3 protein: CASSARQGPYEQYF
CDR3 DNA: TGTGCCAGTAGTGCACGACAGGGACCCTACGAGCAGTACTTC
clone size: few
D gene: TRBD1
J gene: TRBJ2-7
V gene: TRBV19

CDR3 protein: CASSQDRQGTGYTF
CDR3 DNA: TGTGCCAGCAGCCAAGATCGGCAGGGTACCGGCTACACCTTC
clone size: many
D gene: NA
J gene: TRBJ1-2
V gene: TRBV3-1

CDR3 protein: CASSQDFWGRNNEQFF
CDR3 DNA: TGTGCCAGCAGCCAAGACTTCTGGGGCCGCAACAATGAGCAGTTCTTC
clone size: many
D gene: NA
J gene: TRBJ2-1
V gene: TRBV14

CDR3 protein: CASSPAGGKETQYF
CDR3 DNA: TGTGCCAGCAGTCCTGCGGGGGGCAAAGAGACCCAGTACTTC
clone size: many
D gene: TRBD2
J gene: TRBJ2-5
V gene: TRBV6-5

CDR3 protein: CASSVGAGGRDEQYF
CDR3 DNA: TGCGCCAGCAGTGTCGGTGCGGGGGGCCGGGACGAGCAGTACTTC
clone size: few
D gene: TRBD2
J gene: TRBJ2-7
V gene: TRBV5-1

CDR3 protein: CASSLSAADVGTQFF
CDR3 DNA: TGTGCCAGCAGCTTATCTGCGGCGGACGTGGGAACTCAGTTCTTC
clone size: many
D gene: NA
J gene: TRBJ2-1
V gene: TRBV7-2

CDR3 protein: CSARGATNEKLFF
CDR3 DNA: TGCAGTGCTAGGGGGGCAACTAATGAAAAACTGTTTTTT
clone size: NA
D gene: NA
J gene: TRBJ1-4
V gene: TRBV20-1

CDR3 protein: CASSHPQGAHQPQHF
CDR3 DNA: TGTGCCAGCAGCCACCCACAGGGGGCTCATCAGCCCCAGCATTTT
clone size: many
D gene: TRBD1
J gene: TRBJ1-5
V gene: TRBV7-2

CDR3 protein: CSARNLQGGLFSQPQHF
CDR3 DNA: TGCAGTGCTAGAAATCTGCAGGGTGGGTTGTTCAGTCAGCCCCAGCATTTT
clone size: NA
D gene: NA
J gene: TRBJ1-5
V gene: TRBV20-1

CDR3 protein: CASRPTPGQGDYEQYF
CDR3 DNA: TGTGCCAGCAGACCAACCCCTGGACAGGGAGACTACGAGCAGTACTTC
clone size: NA
D gene: TRBD1
J gene: TRBJ2-7
V gene: TRBV6-2/TRBV6-3

CDR3 protein: CASSLDVNPNTGELFF
CDR3 DNA: TGTGCCAGCAGCTTAGATGTAAACCCGAACACCGGGGAGCTGTTTTTT
clone size: few
D gene: NA
J gene: TRBJ2-2
V gene: TRBV7-6

CDR3 protein: CAWRDRTGSTDTQYF
CDR3 DNA: TGTGCCTGGAGAGACAGGACGGGAAGCACAGATACGCAGTATTTT
clone size: NA
D gene: NA
J gene: TRBJ2-3
V gene: TRBV30

CDR3 protein: CASSLSGVMNTEAFF
CDR3 DNA: TGTGCCAGCAGCTTATCCGGGGTCATGAACACTGAAGCTTTCTTT
clone size: NA
D gene: NA
J gene: TRBJ1-1
V gene: TRBV7-2

CDR3 protein: CASSQRGRGGNEKLFF
CDR3 DNA: TGTGCCAGCAGCCAACGGGGGCGCGGGGGTAATGAAAAACTGTTTTTT
clone size: many
D gene: NA
J gene: TRBJ1-4
V gene: TRBV3-1

CDR3 protein: CASSPGLYNEQFF
CDR3 DNA: TGTGCCAGCAGCCCGGGACTCTACAATGAGCAGTTCTTC
clone size: NA
D gene: NA
J gene: TRBJ2-1
V gene: TRBV14

CDR3 protein: CASSFSGAEAFF
CDR3 DNA: TGTGCCAGCAGTTTTTCAGGGGCTGAAGCTTTCTTT
clone size: NA
D gene: NA
J gene: TRBJ1-1
V gene: TRBV12-3/TRBV12-4

CDR3 protein: CASSFGAPYNEQFF
CDR3 DNA: TGTGCCAGCAGTTTTGGGGCCCCCTACAATGAGCAGTTCTTC
clone size: NA
D gene: NA
J gene: TRBJ2-1
V gene: TRBV12-3/TRBV12-4

CDR3 protein: CATSDSKGGTNEKLFF
CDR3 DNA: TGTGCCACCAGTGACTCTAAAGGAGGGACTAATGAAAAACTGTTTTTT
clone size: NA
D gene: NA
J gene: TRBJ1-4
V gene: TRBV24-1

CDR3 protein: CASKKPGHLNTGELFF
CDR3 DNA: TGTGCCAGCAAAAAACCGGGACACCTAAACACCGGGGAGCTGTTTTTT
clone size: NA
D gene: NA
J gene: TRBJ2-2
V gene: TRBV2

CDR3 protein: CASSFGRARPNTEAFF
CDR3 DNA: TGTGCCAGCAGTTTCGGGCGAGCGAGGCCGAACACTGAAGCTTTCTTT
clone size: NA
D gene: NA
J gene: TRBJ1-1
V gene: TRBV12-3/TRBV12-4

CDR3 protein: CSYRGTEAFF
CDR3 DNA: TGCAGCTACAGGGGCACTGAAGCTTTCTTT
clone size: few
D gene: TRBD1
J gene: TRBJ1-1
V gene: TRBV29-1

CDR3 protein: CASSETSGATDTQYF
CDR3 DNA: TGTGCCAGCAGTGAAACTAGCGGGGCCACAGATACGCAGTATTTT
clone size: few
D gene: TRBD2
J gene: TRBJ2-3
V gene: TRBV25-1

CDR3 protein: CASSYFGVYGYTF
CDR3 DNA: TGTGCCAGCAGTTACTTCGGCGTCTATGGCTACACCTTC
clone size: few
D gene: NA
J gene: TRBJ1-2
V gene: TRBV6-2/TRBV6-3

CDR3 protein: CASSLGLGVNSPLHF
CDR3 DNA: TGTGCCAGCAGCTTAGGGTTGGGAGTTAATTCACCCCTCCACTTT
clone size: NA
D gene: NA
J gene: TRBJ1-6
V gene: TRBV7-9

CDR3 protein: CSAIEQGDYGYTF
CDR3 DNA: TGCAGTGCAATCGAGCAGGGGGACTATGGCTACACCTTC
clone size: NA
D gene: TRBD1
J gene: TRBJ1-2
V gene: TRBV20-1

CDR3 protein: CASSVGLAGGRTGELFF
CDR3 DNA: TGTGCCAGCAGCGTAGGTCTAGCGGGGGGGCGCACCGGGGAGCTGTTTTTT
clone size: few
D gene: TRBD2
J gene: TRBJ2-2
V gene: TRBV9

CDR3 protein: CASSLRRTGKLETQYF
CDR3 DNA: TGTGCCAGCAGTCTCCGACGGACAGGGAAGTTGGAGACCCAGTACTTC
clone size: few
D gene: TRBD1
J gene: TRBJ2-5
V gene: TRBV27

CDR3 protein: CSGGDTEAFF
CDR3 DNA: TGCAGCGGGGGGGACACTGAAGCTTTCTTT
clone size: NA
D gene: NA
J gene: TRBJ1-1
V gene: TRBV29-1

CDR3 protein: CARSSNGGTEAFF
CDR3 DNA: TGTGCCAGATCCAGCAATGGGGGAACTGAAGCTTTCTTT
clone size: few
D gene: NA
J gene: TRBJ1-1
V gene: TRBV7-2

CDR3 protein: CASSGDRDAPQYF
CDR3 DNA: TGTGCCAGTAGTGGGGACAGGGATGCGCCGCAGTACTTC
clone size: few
D gene: TRBD1
J gene: TRBJ2-7
V gene: TRBV19